This TCR beta chain was recovered during a study of blood T cell repertoires in COVID-19. The germline V gene encodes CDR1 LNHDA and CDR2 SQIVND (reference sequence). The CDR3 sequence is 15 residues long. V shed 3 bases and J shed 1 base, with 9 bases lying between them. Here immunoSEQ multiplex PCR was the method, and the copy in TCRdb shows in-frame clones only, minus some. The sample lists about 140,000 clones, 60% to 80% occurring once. The sample taken for sequencing was PBMCs or T cells enriched from blood (not recorded which). The TCR comes from a woman between 45 and 65 years old who had recovered from COVID-19. The chain combines TRBV19 with TRBJ1-4; unclear D gene. The CDR3 here is CASSMGGRTNEKLFF. Here the CDR3 DNA reads TGTGCCAGTAGTATGGGAGGGAGAACTAATGAAAAACTGTTTTTT.